These T cell receptor beta chains were read from a single sample in a study of regulatory T cells in long-lasting Graves disease. MiXCR was run by TCRdb on the multiplex PCR reads, yielding one entry per CDR3 protein. Of over 400,000 distinct CDR3 sequences in the sample, 14% were seen once. A further study also used this sample, focusing on T cells in Graves' hyperthyroidism and ophthalmopathy.

The sequences come from peripheral blood mononuclear cells (PBMCs), collected at new diagnosis, from a patient treated with antithyroid drugs. These TCRs come from a woman aged 45-65 years with Graves disease. Both conserved end residues are part of each CDR3. D genes are given only for firm matches. The size of a clone is reported for some rows only, either as once, few or many, or as a class for expanded clones.

size,D,V,J,CDR3,DNA
-,TRBD1,TRBV4-1,TRBJ2-4,CASSQVQGVKNIQYF,TGCGCCAGCAGCCAAGTGCAGGGGGTCAAAAACATTCAGTACTTC
-,-,TRBV5-5,TRBJ2-1,CASSSAEGYHNEQFF,TGTGCCAGCAGCTCGGCGGAGGGATACCACAATGAGCAGTTCTTC
many,-,TRBV28,TRBJ1-3,CASTPGDSGNTIYF,TGTGCCAGCACCCCAGGAGATTCTGGAAACACCATATATTTT
-,TRBD1,TRBV29-1,TRBJ1-4,CSASAGGLTNEKLFF,TGCAGCGCCTCGGCAGGGGGCCTAACTAATGAAAAACTGTTTTTT
few,-,TRBV19,TRBJ2-2,CASSIAGRGYNTGELFF,TGTGCCAGTAGTATAGCGGGCAGGGGCTATAACACCGGGGAGCTGTTTTTT
few,-,TRBV2,TRBJ2-3,CASSDAQVTDTQYF,TGTGCCAGCAGTGATGCGCAAGTGACAGATACGCAGTATTTT
many,TRBD2,TRBV20-1,TRBJ2-1,CSALGLAGGNEQFF,TGCAGTGCACTGGGACTAGCGGGAGGCAATGAGCAGTTCTTC
-,-,TRBV20-1,TRBJ1-2,CSAGETAGYTF,TGCAGTGCAGGGGAGACTGCTGGCTACACCTTC
few,TRBD2,TRBV27,TRBJ2-3,CASSFAGEKRDTQYF,TGTGCCAGCAGTTTTGCGGGAGAGAAACGGGATACGCAGTATTTT
-,-,TRBV27,TRBJ2-1,CASSFPGAHNEQFF,TGTGCCAGCAGTTTCCCGGGAGCCCACAATGAGCAGTTCTTC
-,-,TRBV4-1,TRBJ2-3,CASRRQSDPDTQYF,TGCGCCAGCAGGCGACAGTCCGATCCAGATACGCAGTATTTT
many,TRBD1,TRBV30,TRBJ2-1,CAWTKTKGARAYNEQFF,TGTGCCTGGACCAAAACGAAGGGGGCACGAGCGTACAATGAGCAGTTCTTC
few,TRBD2,TRBV7-2,TRBJ2-7,CASSLVGTSGEQYF,TGTGCCAGCAGCTTAGTCGGGACTAGCGGCGAGCAGTACTTC
many,-,TRBV2,TRBJ2-7,CASSEGGTSYEQYF,TGTGCCAGCAGTGAAGGGGGCACCTCCTACGAGCAGTACTTC
many,TRBD2,TRBV6-1,TRBJ2-1,CASSEVLLAGGTSYNEQFF,TGTGCCAGCAGTGAAGTGCTACTAGCGGGGGGGACCTCCTACAATGAGCAGTTCTTC
few,TRBD1,TRBV5-1,TRBJ2-1,CASSRTGDNEQFF,TGCGCCAGCAGCCGGACAGGGGACAATGAGCAGTTCTTC
many,-,TRBV5-1,TRBJ2-4,CASSLGEHVAKNIQYF,TGCGCCAGCAGCTTAGGGGAACATGTAGCCAAAAACATTCAGTACTTC
many,-,TRBV30,TRBJ2-3,CASEIGHASTDTQYF,TGTGCCTCAGAAATAGGACATGCTAGCACAGATACGCAGTATTTT
many,-,TRBV7-9,TRBJ2-3,CASGGDWAPTDTQYF,TGTGCCAGCGGAGGTGACTGGGCCCCCACAGATACGCAGTATTTT
-,-,TRBV24-1,TRBJ1-2,CATSDLVYGYTF,TGTGCCACCAGTGATTTAGTGTATGGCTACACCTTC